This T cell receptor (beta chain) stems from a study of T cell changes during pregnancy in multiple sclerosis. Data came from immunoSEQ multiplex PCR; TCRdb stores just in-frame clones and leaves some out. The sample gives tens of thousands of clones, approximately 92% of which show up once; about 2.5% is in the top ten. CDR1 and CDR2 (germline): LNHDA, SQIVND (reference sequence). The CDR3 extends over 16 amino acids. The V gene end was trimmed by 4 bases and the J gene end by 7 bases; junction bases not matched to a gene: 10. The input for sequencing was peripheral blood, taken before pregnancy. V gene TRBV19 combines with J gene TRBJ2-1, with TRBD2 identical over 10 bases. The TCR was taken from a female donor with multiple sclerosis, enrolled in a pregnancy study. In DNA, the CDR3 is TGTGCCAGTAGTACGAGTCAAGCGGGAGGGGGAAATGAGCAGTTCTTC. Translation gives CASSTSQAGGGNEQFF.